The source of this T cell receptor (beta chain) is a study of blood T cells in healthy people across ages. V shed 5 bases and J shed 5 bases, with 12 bases lying between them. CDR3 size: 13 residues. Germline CDR1 reads SQVTM; CDR2 reads ANQGSEA. The second PCR ran about 6 to 11 cycles with a sample-barcoded 5' primer and J-beta primers. TCRdb processed the 5' RACE reads anew with MiXCR; each CDR3 protein has one entry. The sample records around 790,000 distinct CDR3 sequences, about 42% being singletons. Study conclusions and caveats: Long-lived donors had more naive CD4+ cells and higher diversity than aged donors.

A word on this clonotype: Its cognate antigen is unknown.

The sample was blood. This receptor was identified in a man between 60 and 75 years old in good health. The V gene is TRBV29-1, the J gene TRBJ1-4; tentative D call: TRBD1 (6 bases). The DNA of the CDR3 is TGCAGCGTTCAGACAGGCCGGAATGAAAAACTGTTTTTT. It codes for CSVQTGRNEKLFF.